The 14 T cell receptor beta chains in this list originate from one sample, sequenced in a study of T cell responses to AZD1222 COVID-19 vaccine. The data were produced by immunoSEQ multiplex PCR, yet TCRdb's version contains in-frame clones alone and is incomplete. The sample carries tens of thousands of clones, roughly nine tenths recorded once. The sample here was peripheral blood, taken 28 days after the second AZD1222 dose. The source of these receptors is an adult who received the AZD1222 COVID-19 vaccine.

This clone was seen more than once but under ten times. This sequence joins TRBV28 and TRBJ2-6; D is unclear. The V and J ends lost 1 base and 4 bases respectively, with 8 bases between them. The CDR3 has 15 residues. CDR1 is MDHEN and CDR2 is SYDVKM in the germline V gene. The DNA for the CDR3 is TGTGCCAGCAGTTTATCGTTGGACGGGGCCAACGTCCTGACTTTC. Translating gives CASSLSLDGANVLTF.

The CDR3 loop is CASSSSGGGSETQYF. Written as DNA, the CDR3 is TGCGCCAGCAGCTCCAGCGGGGGGGGGTCGGAGACCCAGTACTTC. The chain carries TRBV4-1 and TRBJ2-5, with 10 bases fitting TRBD2. The CDR3 extends over 15 amino acids. The V segment lost 5 bases and the J segment 5 bases; nucleotides outside the gene matches: 8. Germline lookup yields CDR1 MGHRA and CDR2 YSYEKL.

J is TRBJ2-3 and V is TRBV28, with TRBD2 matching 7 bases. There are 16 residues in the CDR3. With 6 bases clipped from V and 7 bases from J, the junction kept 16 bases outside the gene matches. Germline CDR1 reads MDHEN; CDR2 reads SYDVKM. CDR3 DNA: TGTGCCAGCAGCTGGAGGGGAGGGCCGGTTTATAATACGCAGTATTTT. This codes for CASSWRGGPVYNTQYF.

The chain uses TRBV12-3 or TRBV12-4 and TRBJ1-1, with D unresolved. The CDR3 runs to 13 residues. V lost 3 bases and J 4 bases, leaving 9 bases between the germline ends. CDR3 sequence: CASSFRVGTEAFF. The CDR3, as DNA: TGTGCCAGCAGTTTTCGAGTGGGCACTGAAGCTTTCTTT.

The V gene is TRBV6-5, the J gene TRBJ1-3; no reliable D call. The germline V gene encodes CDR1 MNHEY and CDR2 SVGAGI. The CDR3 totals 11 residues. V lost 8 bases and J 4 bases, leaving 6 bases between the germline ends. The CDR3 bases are TGTGCCAGCGAGAAGGGAAACACCATATATTTT. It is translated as CASEKGNTIYF.

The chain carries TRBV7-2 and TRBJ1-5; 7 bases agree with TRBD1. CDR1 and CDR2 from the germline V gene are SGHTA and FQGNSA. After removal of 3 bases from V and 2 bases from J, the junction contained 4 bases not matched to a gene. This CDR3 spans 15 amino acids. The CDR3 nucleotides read TGTGCCAGCAGCTTTACAGGGGAGGGCAATCAGCCCCAGCATTTT. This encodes CASSFTGEGNQPQHF.

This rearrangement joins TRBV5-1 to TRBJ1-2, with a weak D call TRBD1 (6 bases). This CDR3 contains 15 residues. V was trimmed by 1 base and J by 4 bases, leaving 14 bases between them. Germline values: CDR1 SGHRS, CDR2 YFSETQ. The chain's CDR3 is CASSLTPGAGYGYTF. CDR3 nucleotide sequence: TGCGCCAGCAGCTTGACGCCAGGGGCAGGCTATGGCTACACCTTC.

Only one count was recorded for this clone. This chain's CDR3 is CASEESAAANTGELFF. The CDR3 nucleotides read TGTGCCAGCGAGGAGTCGGCGGCGGCGAACACCGGGGAGCTGTTTTTT. V and J are TRBV7-6 and TRBJ2-2; D call uncertain. Trimming stripped 8 bases from V and 0 bases from J, with 16 bases between. Germline CDR1 is SGHVS and CDR2 is FNYEAQ. The CDR3 consists of 16 residues.

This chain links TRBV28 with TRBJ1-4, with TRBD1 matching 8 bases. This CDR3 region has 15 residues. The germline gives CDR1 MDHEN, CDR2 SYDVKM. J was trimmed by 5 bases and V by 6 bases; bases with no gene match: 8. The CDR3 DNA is TGTGCCAGCAGGCGACAGGGGATGAAGAATGAAAAACTGTTTTTT. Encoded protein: CASRRQGMKNEKLFF.

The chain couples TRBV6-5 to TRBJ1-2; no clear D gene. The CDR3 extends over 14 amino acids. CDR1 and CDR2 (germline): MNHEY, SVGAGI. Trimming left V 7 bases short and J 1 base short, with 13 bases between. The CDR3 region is CASTNQKGNYGYTF. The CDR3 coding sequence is TGTGCCAGCACCAATCAGAAGGGTAACTATGGCTACACCTTC.

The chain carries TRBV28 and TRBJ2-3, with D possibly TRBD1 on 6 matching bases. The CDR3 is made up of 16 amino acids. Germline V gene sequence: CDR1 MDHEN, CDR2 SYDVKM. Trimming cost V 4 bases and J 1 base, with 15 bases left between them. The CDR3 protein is CASSSPLGGGTDTQYF. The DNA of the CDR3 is TGTGCCAGCAGTTCCCCGTTAGGGGGAGGCACAGATACGCAGTATTTT.

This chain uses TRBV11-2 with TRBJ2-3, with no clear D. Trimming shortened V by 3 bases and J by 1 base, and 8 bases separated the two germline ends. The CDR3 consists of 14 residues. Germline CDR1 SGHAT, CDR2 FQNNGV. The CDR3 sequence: CASSLSRGTDTQYF. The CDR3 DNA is TGTGCCAGCAGCTTGTCAAGGGGCACAGATACGCAGTATTTT.

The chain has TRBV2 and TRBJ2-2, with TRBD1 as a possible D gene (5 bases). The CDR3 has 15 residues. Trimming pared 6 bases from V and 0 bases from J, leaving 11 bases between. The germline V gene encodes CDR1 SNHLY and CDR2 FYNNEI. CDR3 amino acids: CASSREMTNTGELFF. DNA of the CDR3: TGTGCCAGCAGCAGGGAAATGACGAACACCGGGGAGCTGTTTTTT.

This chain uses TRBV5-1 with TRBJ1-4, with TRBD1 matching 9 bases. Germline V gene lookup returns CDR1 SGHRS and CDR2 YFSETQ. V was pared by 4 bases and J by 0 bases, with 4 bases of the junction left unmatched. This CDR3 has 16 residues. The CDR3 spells CASSGRTGATNEKLFF. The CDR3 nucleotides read TGCGCCAGCAGCGGACGGACAGGGGCAACTAATGAAAAACTGTTTTTT.